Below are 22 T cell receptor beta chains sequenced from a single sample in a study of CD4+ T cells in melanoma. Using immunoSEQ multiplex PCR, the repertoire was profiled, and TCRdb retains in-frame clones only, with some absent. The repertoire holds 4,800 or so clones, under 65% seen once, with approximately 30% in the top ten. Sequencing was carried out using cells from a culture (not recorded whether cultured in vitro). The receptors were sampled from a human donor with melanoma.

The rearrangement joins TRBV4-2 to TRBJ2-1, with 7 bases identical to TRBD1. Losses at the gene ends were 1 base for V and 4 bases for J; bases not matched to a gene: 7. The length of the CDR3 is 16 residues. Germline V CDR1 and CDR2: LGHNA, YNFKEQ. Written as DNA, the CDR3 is TGTGCCAGCAGCCAAGGGGCTGGACAGGCGTACAATGAGCAGTTCTTC. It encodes CASSQGAGQAYNEQFF.

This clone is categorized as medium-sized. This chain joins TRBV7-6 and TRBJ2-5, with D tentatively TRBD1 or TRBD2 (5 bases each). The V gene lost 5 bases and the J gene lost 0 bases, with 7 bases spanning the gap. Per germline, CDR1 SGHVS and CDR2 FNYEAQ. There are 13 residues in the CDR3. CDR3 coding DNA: TGTGCCAGCAGCAGGGGACACCAAGAGACCCAGTACTTC. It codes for CASSRGHQETQYF.

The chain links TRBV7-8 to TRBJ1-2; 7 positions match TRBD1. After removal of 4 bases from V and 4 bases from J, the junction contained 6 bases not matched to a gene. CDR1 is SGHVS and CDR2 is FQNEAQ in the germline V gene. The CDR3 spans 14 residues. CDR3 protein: CASSSRQGAYGYTF. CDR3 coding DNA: TGTGCCAGCAGCTCCAGACAGGGAGCCTATGGCTACACCTTC.

DNA for the CDR3: TGTGCCAGCAGCTTAGCGGGACACTACACAGATACGCAGTATTTT. Protein product: CASSLAGHYTDTQYF. The chain has TRBV7-9 and TRBJ2-3, with D tentatively TRBD1 (6 bases). The V end lost 0 bases, the J end lost 2 bases, and 9 bases lay between the germline ends. This CDR3 contains 15 residues. From germline, CDR1 is SEHNR and CDR2 FQNEAQ (reference sequence).

As DNA, the CDR3 is TGTGCCAGCAGCTTGGGACAGGGTTTTTCCTACGAGCAGTACTTC. As protein: CASSLGQGFSYEQYF. The V and J genes are TRBV11-1 and TRBJ2-7; 9 nucleotides line up with TRBD1. The CDR3 runs to 15 residues. Germline V gene sequence: CDR1 SGHAT, CDR2 FQDESV (reference sequence). Unmatched junction bases numbered 4, after V lost 3 bases and J lost 1 base.

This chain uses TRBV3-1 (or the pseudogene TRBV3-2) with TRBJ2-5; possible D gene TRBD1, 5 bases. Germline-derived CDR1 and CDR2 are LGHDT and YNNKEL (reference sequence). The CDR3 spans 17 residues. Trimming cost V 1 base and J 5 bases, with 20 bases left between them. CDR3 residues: CASSQAFPRQGRETQYF. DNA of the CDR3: TGTGCCAGCAGCCAAGCCTTCCCCCGGCAGGGTCGGGAGACCCAGTACTTC.

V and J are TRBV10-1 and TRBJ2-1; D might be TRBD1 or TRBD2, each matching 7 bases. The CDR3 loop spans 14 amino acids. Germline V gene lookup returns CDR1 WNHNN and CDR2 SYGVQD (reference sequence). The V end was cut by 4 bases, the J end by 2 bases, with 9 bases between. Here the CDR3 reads CASSAGGAYNEQFF. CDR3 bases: TGCGCCAGCAGTGCAGGGGGGGCCTACAATGAGCAGTTCTTC.

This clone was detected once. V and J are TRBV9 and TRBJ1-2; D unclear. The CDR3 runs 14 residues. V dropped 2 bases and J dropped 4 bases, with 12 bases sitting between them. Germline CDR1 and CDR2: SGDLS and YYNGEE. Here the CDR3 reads CASSVDGSLYGYTF. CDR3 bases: TGTGCCAGCAGCGTCGACGGGAGCCTCTATGGCTACACCTTC.

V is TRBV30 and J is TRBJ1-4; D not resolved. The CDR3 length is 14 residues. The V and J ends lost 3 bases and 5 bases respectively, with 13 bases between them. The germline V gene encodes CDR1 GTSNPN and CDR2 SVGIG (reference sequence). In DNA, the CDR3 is TGTGCCTGGAGGGGCCCTGTCCGGAATGAAAAACTGTTTTTT. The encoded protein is CAWRGPVRNEKLFF.

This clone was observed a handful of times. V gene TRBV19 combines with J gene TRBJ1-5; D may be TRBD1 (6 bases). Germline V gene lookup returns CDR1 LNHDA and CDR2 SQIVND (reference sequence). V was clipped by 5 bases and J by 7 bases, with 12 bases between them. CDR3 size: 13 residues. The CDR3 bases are TGTGCCAGTAGTGCAGGGGTGAGGCAGCCCCAGCATTTT. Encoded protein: CASSAGVRQPQHF. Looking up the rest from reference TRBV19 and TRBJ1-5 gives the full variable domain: DGGITQSPKYLFRKEGQNVTLSCEQNLNHDAMYWYRQDPGQGLRLIYYSQIVNDFQKGDIAEGYSVSREKKESFPLTVTSAQKNPTAFYLCASSAGVRQPQHFGDGTRLSIL.

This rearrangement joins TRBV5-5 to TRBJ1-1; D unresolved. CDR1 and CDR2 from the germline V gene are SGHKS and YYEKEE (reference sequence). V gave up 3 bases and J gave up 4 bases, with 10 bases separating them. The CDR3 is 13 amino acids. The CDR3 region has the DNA TGTGCCAGCAGCTACGACGCGGTCACTGAAGCTTTCTTT. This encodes CASSYDAVTEAFF.

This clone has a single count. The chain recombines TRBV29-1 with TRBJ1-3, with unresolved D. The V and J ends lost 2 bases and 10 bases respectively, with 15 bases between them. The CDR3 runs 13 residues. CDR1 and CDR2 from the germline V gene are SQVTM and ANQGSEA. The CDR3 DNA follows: TGCAGCGTTGAAAGGACCCCGGGAGGGACCATATATTTT. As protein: CSVERTPGGTIYF. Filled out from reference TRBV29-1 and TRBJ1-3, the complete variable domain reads SAVISQKPSRDICQRGTSLTIQCQVDSQVTMMFWYRQQPGQSLTLIATANQGSEATYESGFVIDKFPISRPNLTFSTLTVSNMSPEDSSIYLCSVERTPGGTIYFGEGSWLTVV.

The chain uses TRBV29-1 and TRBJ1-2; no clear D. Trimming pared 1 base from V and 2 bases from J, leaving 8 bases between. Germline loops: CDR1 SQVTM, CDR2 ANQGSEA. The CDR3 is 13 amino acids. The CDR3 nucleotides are TGCAGCGTTGAAGTTTCGGGGAACTATGGCTACACCTTC. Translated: CSVEVSGNYGYTF. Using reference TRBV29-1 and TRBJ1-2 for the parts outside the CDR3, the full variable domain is SAVISQKPSRDICQRGTSLTIQCQVDSQVTMMFWYRQQPGQSLTLIATANQGSEATYESGFVIDKFPISRPNLTFSTLTVSNMSPEDSSIYLCSVEVSGNYGYTFGSGTRLTVV.

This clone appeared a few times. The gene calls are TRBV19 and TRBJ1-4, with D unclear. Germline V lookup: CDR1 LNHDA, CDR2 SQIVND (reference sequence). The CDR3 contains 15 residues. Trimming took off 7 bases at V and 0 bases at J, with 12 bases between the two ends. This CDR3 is CASTLASATNEKLFF. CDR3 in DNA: TGTGCCAGTACCCTTGCCAGTGCAACTAATGAAAAACTGTTTTTT.

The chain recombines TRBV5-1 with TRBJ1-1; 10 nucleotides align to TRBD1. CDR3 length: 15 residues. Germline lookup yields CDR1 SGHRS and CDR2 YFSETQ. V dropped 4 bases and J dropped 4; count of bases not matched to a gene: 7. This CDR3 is CASSADRGPGTEAFF. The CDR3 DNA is TGCGCCAGCAGCGCTGACAGGGGGCCGGGCACTGAAGCTTTCTTT.

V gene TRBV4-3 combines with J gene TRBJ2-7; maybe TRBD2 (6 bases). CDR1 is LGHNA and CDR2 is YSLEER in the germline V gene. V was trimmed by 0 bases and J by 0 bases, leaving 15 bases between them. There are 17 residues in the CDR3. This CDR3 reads CASSQDRGAGSSYEQYF. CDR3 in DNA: TGCGCCAGCAGCCAAGATCGCGGGGCAGGGAGCTCCTACGAGCAGTACTTC.

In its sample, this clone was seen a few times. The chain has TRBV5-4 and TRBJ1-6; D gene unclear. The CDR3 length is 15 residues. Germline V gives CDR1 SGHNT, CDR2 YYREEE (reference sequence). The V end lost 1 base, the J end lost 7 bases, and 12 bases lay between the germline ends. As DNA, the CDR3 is TGTGCCAGCAGCTTGTACGCGGACCTAAATTCACCCCTCCACTTT. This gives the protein CASSLYADLNSPLHF.

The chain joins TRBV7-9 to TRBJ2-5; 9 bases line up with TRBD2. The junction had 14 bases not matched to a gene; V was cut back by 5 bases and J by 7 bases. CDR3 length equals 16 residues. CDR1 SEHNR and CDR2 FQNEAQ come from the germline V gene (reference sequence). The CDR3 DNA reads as TGTGCCAGCAGCCAGGACAGCGGGGGGACGGTGAGGACCCAGTACTTC. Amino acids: CASSQDSGGTVRTQYF. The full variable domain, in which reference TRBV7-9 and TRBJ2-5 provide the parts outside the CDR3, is DTGVSQNPRHKITKRGQNVTFRCDPISEHNRLYWYRQTLGQGPEFLTYFQNEAQLEKSRLLSDRFSAERPKGSFSTLEIQRTEQGDSAMYLCASSQDSGGTVRTQYFGPGTRLLVL.

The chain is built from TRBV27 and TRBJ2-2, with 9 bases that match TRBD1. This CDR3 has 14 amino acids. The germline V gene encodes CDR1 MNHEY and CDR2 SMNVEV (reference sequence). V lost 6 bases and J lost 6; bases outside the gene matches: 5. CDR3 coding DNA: TGTGCCAGCAGAAGGACAGGGGCTGCCGGGGAGCTGTTTTTT. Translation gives CASRRTGAAGELFF.

The CDR3 bases are TGTGCCAGTAGTATAAGAGGCAGGCCTTCGAACACCGGGGAGCTGTTTTTT. Its protein is CASSIRGRPSNTGELFF. The gene calls are TRBV19 and TRBJ2-2; D unresolved. V was trimmed by 2 bases and J by 0 bases, leaving 13 bases between them. From germline, CDR1 is LNHDA and CDR2 SQIVND (reference sequence). The CDR3 is 17 amino acids. The whole variable domain, filled in from reference TRBV19 and TRBJ2-2, reads DGGITQSPKYLFRKEGQNVTLSCEQNLNHDAMYWYRQDPGQGLRLIYYSQIVNDFQKGDIAEGYSVSREKKESFPLTVTSAQKNPTAFYLCASSIRGRPSNTGELFFGEGSRLTVL.

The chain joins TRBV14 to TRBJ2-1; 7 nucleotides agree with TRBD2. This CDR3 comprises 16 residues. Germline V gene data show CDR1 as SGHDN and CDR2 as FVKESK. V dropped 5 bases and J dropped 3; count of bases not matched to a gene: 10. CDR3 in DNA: TGTGCCAGCAGCTTGGGCGGGGGACGACTCTACAATGAGCAGTTCTTC. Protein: CASSLGGGRLYNEQFF.

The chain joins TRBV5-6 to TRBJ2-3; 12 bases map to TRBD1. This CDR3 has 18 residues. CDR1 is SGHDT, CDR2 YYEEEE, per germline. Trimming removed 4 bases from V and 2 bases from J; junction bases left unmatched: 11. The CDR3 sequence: CASSASGTGGVYTDTQYF. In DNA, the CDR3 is TGTGCCAGCAGCGCCTCCGGGACAGGGGGCGTCTACACAGATACGCAGTATTTT. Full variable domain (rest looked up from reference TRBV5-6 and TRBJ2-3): DAGVTQSPTHLIKTRGQQVTLRCSPKSGHDTVSWYQQALGQGPQFIFQYYEEEERQRGNFPDRFSGHQFPNYSSELNVNALLLGDSALYLCASSASGTGGVYTDTQYFGPGTRLTVL.